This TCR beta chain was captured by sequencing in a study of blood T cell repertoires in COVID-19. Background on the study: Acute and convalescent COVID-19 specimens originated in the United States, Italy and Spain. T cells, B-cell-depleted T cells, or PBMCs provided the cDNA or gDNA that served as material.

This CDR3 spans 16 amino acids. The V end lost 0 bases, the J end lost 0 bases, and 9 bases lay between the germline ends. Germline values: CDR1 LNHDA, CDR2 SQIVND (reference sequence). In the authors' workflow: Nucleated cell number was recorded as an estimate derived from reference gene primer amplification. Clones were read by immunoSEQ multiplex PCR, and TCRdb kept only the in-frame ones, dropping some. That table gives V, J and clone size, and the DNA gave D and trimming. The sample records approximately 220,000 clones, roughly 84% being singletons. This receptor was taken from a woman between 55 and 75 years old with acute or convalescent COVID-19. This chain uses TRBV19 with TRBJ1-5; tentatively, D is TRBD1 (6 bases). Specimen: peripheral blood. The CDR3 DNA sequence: TGTGCCAGTAGTATAGATGGCAGGGGTAGCAATCAGCCCCAGCATTTT. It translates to CASSIDGRGSNQPQHF.